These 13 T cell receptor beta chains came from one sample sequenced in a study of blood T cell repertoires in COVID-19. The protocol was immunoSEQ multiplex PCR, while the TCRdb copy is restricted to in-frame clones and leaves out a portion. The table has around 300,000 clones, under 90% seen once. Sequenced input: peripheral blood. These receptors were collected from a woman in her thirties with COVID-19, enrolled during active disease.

The DNA for the CDR3 is TGTGCCAGCAGCTTCTACGGGGGGTCGCTAGCGGGAATTCGAGACGAGCAGTACTTC. This sequence encodes CASSFYGGSLAGIRDEQYF. This chain connects TRBV7-9 to TRBJ2-7, with 9 nucleotides matching TRBD2. The CDR3 extends over 19 amino acids. Germline lookup yields CDR1 SEHNR and CDR2 FQNEAQ (reference sequence). The trim removed 3 bases at V and 5 bases at J, leaving 20 bases unmatched.

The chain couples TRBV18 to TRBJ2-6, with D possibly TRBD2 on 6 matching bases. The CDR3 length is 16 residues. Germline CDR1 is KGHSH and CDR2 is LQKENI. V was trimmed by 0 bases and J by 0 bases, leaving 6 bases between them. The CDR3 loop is CASSPPGLSGANVLTF. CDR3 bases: TGTGCCAGCTCACCACCGGGACTCTCTGGGGCCAACGTCCTGACTTTC.

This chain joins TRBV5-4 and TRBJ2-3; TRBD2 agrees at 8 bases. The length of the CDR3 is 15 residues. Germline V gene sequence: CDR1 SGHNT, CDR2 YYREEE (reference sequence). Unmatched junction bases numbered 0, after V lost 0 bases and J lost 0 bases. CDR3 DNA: TGTGCCAGCAGCTTGGAGCGGGGGAGCACAGATACGCAGTATTTT. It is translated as CASSLERGSTDTQYF.

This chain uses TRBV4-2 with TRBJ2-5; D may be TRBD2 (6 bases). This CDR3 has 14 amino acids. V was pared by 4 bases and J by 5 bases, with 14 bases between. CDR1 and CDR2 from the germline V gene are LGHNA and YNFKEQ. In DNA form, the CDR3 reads TGTGCCAGCAGCCTTCGACCCCGGGAGGAGACCCAGTACTTC. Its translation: CASSLRPREETQYF.

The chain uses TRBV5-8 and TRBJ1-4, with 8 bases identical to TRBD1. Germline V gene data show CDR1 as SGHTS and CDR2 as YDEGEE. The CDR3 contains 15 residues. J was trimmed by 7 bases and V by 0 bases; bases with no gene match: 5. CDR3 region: CASSLGAGGTEKLFF. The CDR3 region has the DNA TGTGCCAGCAGCTTGGGGGCAGGGGGCACTGAAAAACTGTTTTTT.

The CDR3 is CASSPPIDRGRAFF. CDR3 in DNA: TGTGCCAGCAGCCCCCCTATAGACAGGGGGCGAGCTTTCTTT. The chain uses TRBV3-1 (or the pseudogene TRBV3-2) and TRBJ1-1, with 10 bases aligning to TRBD1. V trimming: 4 bases; J trimming: 10 bases; junction bases outside the gene matches: 9. The germline V gene encodes CDR1 LGHDT and CDR2 YNNKEL (reference sequence). The CDR3 loop spans 14 amino acids.

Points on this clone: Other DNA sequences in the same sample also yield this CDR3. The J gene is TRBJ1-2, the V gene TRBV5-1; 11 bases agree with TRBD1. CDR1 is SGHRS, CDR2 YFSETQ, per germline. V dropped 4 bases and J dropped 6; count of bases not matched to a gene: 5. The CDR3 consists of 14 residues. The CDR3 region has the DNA TGCGCCAGCAGCCTGGGACAGGGGGAAGATGGCTACACCTTC. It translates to CASSLGQGEDGYTF.

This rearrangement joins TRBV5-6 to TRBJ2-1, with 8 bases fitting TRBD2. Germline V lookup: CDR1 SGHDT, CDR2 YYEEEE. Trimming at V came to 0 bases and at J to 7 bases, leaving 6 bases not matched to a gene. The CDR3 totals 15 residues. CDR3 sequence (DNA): TGTGCCAGCAGCTTGGACGGCGGGAGGATAAATGAGCAGTTCTTC. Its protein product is CASSLDGGRINEQFF.

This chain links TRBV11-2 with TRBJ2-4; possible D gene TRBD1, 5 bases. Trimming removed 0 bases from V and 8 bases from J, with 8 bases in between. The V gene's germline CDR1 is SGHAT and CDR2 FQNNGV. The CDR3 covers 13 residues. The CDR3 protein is CASSLDREHIQYF. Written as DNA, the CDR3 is TGTGCCAGCAGCTTAGACAGGGAACACATTCAGTACTTC.

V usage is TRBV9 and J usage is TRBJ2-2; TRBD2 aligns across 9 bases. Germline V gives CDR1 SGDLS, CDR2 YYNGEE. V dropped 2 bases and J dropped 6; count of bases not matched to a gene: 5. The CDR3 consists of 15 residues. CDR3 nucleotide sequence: TGTGCCAGCAGCGTGTCTAGCGGGACGGCCGGGGAGCTGTTTTTT. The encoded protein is CASSVSSGTAGELFF.

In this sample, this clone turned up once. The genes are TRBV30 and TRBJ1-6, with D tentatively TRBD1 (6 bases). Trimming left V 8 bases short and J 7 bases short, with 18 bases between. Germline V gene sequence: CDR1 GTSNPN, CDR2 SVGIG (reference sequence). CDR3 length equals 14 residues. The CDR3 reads CAQNSEDRNSPLHF. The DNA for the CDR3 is TGTGCCCAGAACTCAGAGGACAGAAATTCACCCCTCCACTTT.

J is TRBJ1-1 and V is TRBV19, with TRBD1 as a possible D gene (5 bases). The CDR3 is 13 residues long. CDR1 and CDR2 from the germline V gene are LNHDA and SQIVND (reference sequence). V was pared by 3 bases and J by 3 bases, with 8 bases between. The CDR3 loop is CASSMEGDTEAFF. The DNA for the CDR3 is TGTGCCAGTAGTATGGAAGGGGACACTGAAGCTTTCTTT.

In DNA form, the CDR3 reads TGTGCCAGCTCACCATACAGGGACAACACTGAAGCTTTCTTT. Translating gives CASSPYRDNTEAFF. The rearrangement uses TRBV18 and TRBJ1-1, with D maybe TRBD1 (6 bases). Deletions cut 2 bases from V and 2 bases from J, with 9 bases between. Germline V gives CDR1 KGHSH, CDR2 LQKENI. The CDR3 has 14 amino acids.